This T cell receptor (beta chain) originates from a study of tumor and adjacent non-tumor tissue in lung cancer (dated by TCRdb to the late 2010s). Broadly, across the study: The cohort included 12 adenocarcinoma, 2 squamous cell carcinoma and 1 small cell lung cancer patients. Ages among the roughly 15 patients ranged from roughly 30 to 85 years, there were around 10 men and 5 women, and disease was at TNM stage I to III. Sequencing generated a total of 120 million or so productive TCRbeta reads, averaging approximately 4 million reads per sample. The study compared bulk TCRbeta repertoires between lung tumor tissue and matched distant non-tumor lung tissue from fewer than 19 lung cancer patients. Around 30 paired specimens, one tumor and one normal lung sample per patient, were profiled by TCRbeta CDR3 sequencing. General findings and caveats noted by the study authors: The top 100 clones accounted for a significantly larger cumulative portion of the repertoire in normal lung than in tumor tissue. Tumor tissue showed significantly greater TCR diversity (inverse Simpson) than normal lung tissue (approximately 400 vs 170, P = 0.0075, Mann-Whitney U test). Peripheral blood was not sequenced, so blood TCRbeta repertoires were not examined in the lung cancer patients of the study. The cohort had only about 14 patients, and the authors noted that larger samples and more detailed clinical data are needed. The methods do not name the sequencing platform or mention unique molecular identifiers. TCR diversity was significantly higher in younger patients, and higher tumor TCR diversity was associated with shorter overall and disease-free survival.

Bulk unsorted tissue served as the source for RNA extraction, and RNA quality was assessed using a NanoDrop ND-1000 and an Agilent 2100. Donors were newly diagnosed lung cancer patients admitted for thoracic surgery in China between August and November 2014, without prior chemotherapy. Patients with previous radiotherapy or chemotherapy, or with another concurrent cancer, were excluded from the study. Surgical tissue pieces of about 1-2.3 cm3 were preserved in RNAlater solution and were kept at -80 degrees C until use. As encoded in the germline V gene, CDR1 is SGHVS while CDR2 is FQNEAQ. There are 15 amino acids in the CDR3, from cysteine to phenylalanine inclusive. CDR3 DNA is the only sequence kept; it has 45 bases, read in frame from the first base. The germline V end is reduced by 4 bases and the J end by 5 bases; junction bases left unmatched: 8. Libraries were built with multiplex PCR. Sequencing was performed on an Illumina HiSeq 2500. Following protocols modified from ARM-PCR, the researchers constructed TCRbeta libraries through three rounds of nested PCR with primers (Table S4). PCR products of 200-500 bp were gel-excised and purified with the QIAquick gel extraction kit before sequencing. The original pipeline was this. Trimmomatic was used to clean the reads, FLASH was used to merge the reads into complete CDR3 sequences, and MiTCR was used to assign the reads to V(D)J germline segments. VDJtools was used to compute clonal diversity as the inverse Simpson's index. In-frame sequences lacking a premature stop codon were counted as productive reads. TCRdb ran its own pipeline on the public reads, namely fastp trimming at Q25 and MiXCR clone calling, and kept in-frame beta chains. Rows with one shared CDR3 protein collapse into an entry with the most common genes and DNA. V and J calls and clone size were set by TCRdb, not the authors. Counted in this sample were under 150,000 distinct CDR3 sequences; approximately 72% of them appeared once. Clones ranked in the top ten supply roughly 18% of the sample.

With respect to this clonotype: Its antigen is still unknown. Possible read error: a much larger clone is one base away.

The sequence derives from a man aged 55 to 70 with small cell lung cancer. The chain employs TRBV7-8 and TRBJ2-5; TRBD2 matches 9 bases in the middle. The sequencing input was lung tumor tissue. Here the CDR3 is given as CASSSLNSGSETQYF. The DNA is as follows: TGTGCCAGCAGCTCCCTGAATAGCGGGAGCGAGACCCAGTACTTC. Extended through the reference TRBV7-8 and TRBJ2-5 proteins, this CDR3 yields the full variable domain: GAGVSQSPRYKVAKRGQDVALRCDPISGHVSLFWYQQALGQGPEFLTYFQNEAQLDKSGLPSDRFFAERPEGSVSTLKIQRTQQEDSAVYLCASSSLNSGSETQYFGPGTRLLVL.